One and the same sample provided the 30 T cell receptor beta chains below, sequenced in a study of regulatory T cells in long-lasting Graves disease. iRepertoire HTBI primers and Arm-PCR of CDR3 regions built TCR beta libraries. TCRdb reprocessed the multiplex PCR reads via MiXCR and lists one record per CDR3 protein. The table includes 400,000 to 500,000 distinct CDR3 sequences, more than 13% detected once. Sample time point: newly diagnosed GD, antithyroid drugs for less than 3 months. With RNA extracted from PBMCs as input, the TCR library was made. The data also belong to a second study, concerning T cells in Graves' hyperthyroidism and ophthalmopathy.

Sequencing used peripheral blood mononuclear cells (PBMCs), obtained at new diagnosis, from a patient treated with antithyroid drugs. The receptors were sampled from a woman aged 30 to 39 with Graves disease.

This clonotype was picked up a small number of times. V gene TRBV19 combines with J gene TRBJ2-7; TRBD1 is a possible D gene (6 bases). CDR1 is LNHDA, CDR2 SQIVND, per germline (reference sequence). The CDR3 is 18 amino acids. V gave up 3 bases and J gave up 0 bases, with 21 bases separating them. CDR3 in amino acids: CASSIGVSNRVNSYEQYF. DNA for the CDR3: TGTGCCAGTAGTATTGGTGTATCGAACAGGGTGAACTCCTACGAGCAGTACTTC.

This clonotype was observed many times. The J gene is TRBJ2-1, the V gene TRBV2, with D unresolved. The V end was cut by 4 bases, the J end by 5 bases, with 12 bases between. CDR3 length: 14 residues. Germline values: CDR1 SNHLY, CDR2 FYNNEI. The DNA of the CDR3 is TGTGCCAGCAGTGTGAGGATCCCCCACAATGAGCAGTTCTTC. Amino acids: CASSVRIPHNEQFF.

This clonotype was recorded a few times. The J gene is TRBJ2-2, the V gene TRBV29-1; no clear D. The germline V and J ends were trimmed by 4 bases and 4 bases, with 7 bases remaining between them. The CDR3 is 12 amino acids. Germline CDR1 and CDR2: SQVTM and ANQGSEA. The CDR3 spells CSVVLITGELFF. DNA of the CDR3: TGCAGCGTTGTGTTGATCACCGGGGAGCTGTTTTTT.

This clonotype has at least ten counts. This chain links TRBV2 with TRBJ2-7; TRBD2 matches 10 bases. CDR3 size: 18 residues. Germline CDR1 and CDR2: SNHLY and FYNNEI. The trim removed 6 bases at V and 4 bases at J, leaving 18 bases unmatched. CDR3 in DNA: TGTGCCAGCAGCGGGGGATGGGCCAGTAGCGGGAGGTCGTACGAGCAGTACTTC. This translates into CASSGGWASSGRSYEQYF.

The chain links TRBV24-1 to TRBJ2-7; D is possibly TRBD2 (6 bases). The germline CDR1 and CDR2 sequences are KGHDR and SFDVKD. Deletions cut 7 bases from V and 4 bases from J, with 16 bases between. CDR3 size: 14 residues. The CDR3 protein is CATSDAGTEYEQYF. CDR3 coding DNA: TGTGCCACCAGCGATGCGGGGACCGAATACGAGCAGTACTTC.

This clonotype has a count of ten or more. V usage is TRBV20-1 and J usage is TRBJ2-3; TRBD1 or TRBD2 may be the D gene (5 bases each). From germline, CDR1 is DFQATT and CDR2 SNEGSKA (reference sequence). The CDR3 loop spans 16 amino acids. V lost 1 base, J lost 1 base, and 15 bases lay in between. The CDR3 reads CSARGATRGGTDTQYF. CDR3 DNA: TGCAGTGCTAGAGGGGCCACCCGAGGGGGCACAGATACGCAGTATTTT.

There are many counts of this clonotype. The rearrangement joins TRBV5-5 to TRBJ1-6; the match to TRBD1 covers 9 bases. This CDR3 has 15 residues. CDR1 SGHKS and CDR2 YYEKEE come from the germline V gene (reference sequence). The trim removed 4 bases at V and 14 bases at J, leaving 13 bases unmatched. The CDR3 here is CASSMGRQGEVALHF. CDR3 bases: TGTGCCAGCAGCATGGGAAGACAGGGGGAAGTTGCCCTCCACTTT.

J is TRBJ1-1 and V is TRBV11-2; 9 nucleotides match TRBD1. The CDR3 spans 16 residues. Per germline, CDR1 SGHAT and CDR2 FQNNGV. The V segment lost 4 bases and the J segment 0 bases; nucleotides outside the gene matches: 6. The CDR3 DNA reads TGTGCCAGCAGCTACCCGGGACAGGGACTGAACACTGAAGCTTTCTTT. This gives the protein CASSYPGQGLNTEAFF.

In the case of this clonotype: This clone may be a read error of a much larger clone one base away. The chain links TRBV11-2 to TRBJ2-4; 9 nucleotides agree with TRBD2. Germline-derived CDR1 and CDR2 are SGHAT and FQNNGV. This CDR3 region has 14 residues. CDR3 region: CASTSTSGGYIQHF. CDR3 in DNA: TGTGCCAGCACTTCGACTAGCGGTGGTTACATTCAGCACTTC.

A note on this clonotype: Compared with germline, one end of the junction differs, possibly owing to a read error. The chain couples TRBV12-3 or TRBV12-4 to TRBJ2-7; 8 bases map to TRBD2. There are 13 residues in the CDR3. As DNA, the CDR3 is TGTGCCAGCAGTCTAGCGGGTAAGGGCGAGCAGTACTTC. Translating gives CASSLAGKGEQYF.

As to this clonotype: Just one base apart from a much larger clone, this may be a read error. This chain joins TRBV6-2 or TRBV6-3 and TRBJ2-1; TRBD1 matches at 10 bases. This CDR3 is 16 amino acids long. J lost 10 bases, V lost 6 bases, and 15 bases had no gene match. Germline V CDR1 and CDR2: MNHEY, SVGEGT. The CDR3 bases are TGTGCCAGCAGCGCTCCCCCCGGGACAGGGGACGACGAGCAGTTCTTC. It is translated as CASSAPPGTGDDEQFF.

The V gene is TRBV14, the J gene TRBJ2-1; tentatively, D is TRBD2 (6 bases). The CDR3 sequence is 15 residues long. CDR1 and CDR2 from the germline V gene are SGHDN and FVKESK. Trimming cost V 5 bases and J 8 bases, with 19 bases left between them. The CDR3 region is CASSVRGSGVHEQFF. CDR3 bases: TGTGCCAGCAGCGTGAGAGGGTCGGGAGTCCATGAGCAGTTCTTC.

Remarks on this clonotype: It may be a read error: a sequence one base away is much more abundant. The CDR3 nucleotides are TGTGCCAGCAGCCCCAGGACTAGCGGGAGTAGGGGTTACAATGAGCAGTACTTC. Translated: CASSPRTSGSRGYNEQYF. The rearrangement joins TRBV13 to TRBJ2-7, with TRBD2 matching 13 bases. Trimming at V came to 5 bases and at J to 7 bases, leaving 17 bases not matched to a gene. This CDR3 has 18 amino acids. The germline V gene encodes CDR1 PRHDT and CDR2 FYEKMQ (reference sequence).

This clonotype has ten or more counts. The chain links TRBV24-1 to TRBJ2-5, with D possibly TRBD1 on 5 matching bases. This CDR3 is 13 amino acids long. Germline CDR1 and CDR2: KGHDR and SFDVKD. Trimming removed 6 bases from V and 4 bases from J, with 11 bases in between. The CDR3 nucleotides read TGTGCCACCAGTAAACAGGCCGGAGAGACCCAGTACTTC. It yields the protein CATSKQAGETQYF.

The table lists this clonotype with a few counts. J is TRBJ1-4 and V is TRBV19, with 9 bases lining up with TRBD1. The germline CDR1 and CDR2 sequences are LNHDA and SQIVND (reference sequence). With V trimmed by 4 bases and J by 5 bases, 8 bases remained unmatched. This CDR3 is built from 16 residues. CDR3 sequence (DNA): TGTGCCAGTAGTAGGCTACAGGGGGCGCGGAATGAAAAACTGTTTTTT. As protein: CASSRLQGARNEKLFF.

To note about this clonotype: This clone may be a read error of a much larger clone one base away. The chain is built from TRBV18 and TRBJ1-2; 9 bases fit TRBD1. Germline-derived CDR1 and CDR2 are KGHSH and LQKENI. CDR3 length: 12 residues. Here the CDR3 reads CARSDRGGSYTF. CDR3 DNA sequence: TGTGCCCGCTCGGACAGGGGAGGCAGCTACACCTTC.

At least ten counts were recorded for this clonotype. This rearrangement joins TRBV11-3 to TRBJ2-3, with 11 nucleotides matching TRBD2. Germline CDR1 and CDR2: SGHNT and YENEEA. V shed 5 bases and J 0 bases; nucleotides not matched to a gene: 13. The CDR3 spans 19 residues. The CDR3 DNA is TGTGCCAGCAGCACCACCGGGACTAGCGGTCTCCCTAGCACAGATACGCAGTATTTT. Its translation: CASSTTGTSGLPSTDTQYF.

In its sample, this clonotype was seen many times. The V call is TRBV5-1, the J call TRBJ1-5; D unclear. Trimming left V 0 bases short and J 4 bases short, with 8 bases between. CDR3 length: 14 residues. Germline assignment: CDR1 SGHRS and CDR2 YFSETQ. CDR3 DNA: TGCGCCAGCAGCTTGGAAGGTCCTAATCAGCCCCAGCATTTT. Translated: CASSLEGPNQPQHF. Supplemented by reference TRBV5-1 and TRBJ1-5, the full variable domain reads KAGVTQTPRYLIKTRGQQVTLSCSPISGHRSVSWYQQTPGQGLQFLFEYFSETQRNKGNFPGRFSGRQFSNSRSEMNVSTLELGDSALYLCASSLEGPNQPQHFGDGTRLSIL.

There are many counts of this clonotype. A read error may produce the germline difference seen at one junction end. The chain carries TRBV12-3 or TRBV12-4 and TRBJ1-4; D is perhaps TRBD1 (6 bases). The CDR3 length is 15 residues. The DNA of the CDR3 is TGTGCCAGCAGGTTAGGGGGGAGTCCTAATGAAAAACTGTTTTTT. Residues: CASRLGGSPNEKLFF.

As for this clonotype: Just one base apart from a much larger clone, this may be a read error. The chain is built from TRBV28 and TRBJ2-3, with D hard to call. TRBJ2-5 matches the DNA end more closely, so the J call is doubtful. CDR1 and CDR2 from the germline V gene are MDHEN and SYDVKM. CDR3 size: 13 residues. The CDR3 nucleotides are TGTGCCAGCAGTTTAAGGGCGAAGGAGACCCAGTACTTC. It translates to CASSLRAKETQYF.

The gene calls are TRBV12-5 and TRBJ1-1, with D possibly being TRBD1 (5 bases). This CDR3 contains 17 residues. V was clipped by 2 bases and J by 2 bases, with 18 bases between them. The germline V gene has CDR1 LGHNT and CDR2 FRNRAP. CDR3 nucleotide sequence: TGTGCTAGTGGTTTGACCGGTGTGGGGAGGACAAACACTGAAGCTTTCTTT. Residues: CASGLTGVGRTNTEAFF.

This clonotype was seen a few times. The genes are TRBV19 and TRBJ2-7; possibly TRBD1 for D (5 bases). The CDR3 consists of 13 residues. V was shortened by 6 bases and J by 2 bases, with 11 bases between the two germline ends. Germline assignment: CDR1 LNHDA and CDR2 SQIVND (reference sequence). The CDR3 reads CASRARDTYEQYF. CDR3 nucleotide sequence: TGTGCCAGTAGAGCCAGGGATACCTACGAGCAGTACTTC. The variable domain in full, completed from reference TRBV19 and TRBJ2-7, reads DGGITQSPKYLFRKEGQNVTLSCEQNLNHDAMYWYRQDPGQGLRLIYYSQIVNDFQKGDIAEGYSVSREKKESFPLTVTSAQKNPTAFYLCASRARDTYEQYFGPGTRLTVT.

The chain uses TRBV6-1 and TRBJ1-1; TRBD1 matches at 7 bases. V was pared by 7 bases and J by 0 bases, with 14 bases of the junction left unmatched. CDR3 length equals 17 residues. In germline, CDR1 is MNHNS, CDR2 SASEGT. The DNA for the CDR3 is TGTGCCAGCACACGGAGTTGGACAGGTTATATGAACACTGAAGCTTTCTTT. Translating gives CASTRSWTGYMNTEAFF.

This clonotype was found many times. The CDR3 DNA follows: TGTGCCAGCACCAAGTCTCGAGGAGGCTACACCTTC. Protein: CASTKSRGGYTF. This sequence joins TRBV28 and TRBJ1-2; unclear D gene. Germline CDR1 and CDR2: MDHEN and SYDVKM. Trimming pared 7 bases from V and 8 bases from J, leaving 14 bases between. The CDR3 is made up of 12 amino acids.

This clonotype was picked up many times. The rearrangement links TRBV9 to TRBJ2-3, with D perhaps matching TRBD2 (6 bases). Germline V gene lookup returns CDR1 SGDLS and CDR2 YYNGEE. Deletions cut 0 bases from V and 0 bases from J, with 14 bases between. This CDR3 has 17 amino acids. The CDR3 nucleotides read TGTGCCAGCAGCGTAGAGGTCCAGGGACTCAGCACAGATACGCAGTATTTT. It specifies CASSVEVQGLSTDTQYF.

This clonotype was seen many times. V gene TRBV28 combines with J gene TRBJ2-1; 12 bases align to TRBD2. This CDR3 contains 15 residues. The J segment lost 5 bases and the V segment lost 7 bases, leaving 6 bases of the junction unmatched. Germline CDR1 MDHEN, CDR2 SYDVKM. CDR3 in DNA: TGTGCCAGCATCCAGGGACTAGCGGGTAACAATGAGCAGTTCTTC. Translation: CASIQGLAGNNEQFF.

The rearrangement joins TRBV19 to TRBJ2-2, with D tentatively TRBD1 or TRBD2 (6 bases each). V was clipped by 3 bases and J by 6 bases, with 8 bases between them. The CDR3 spans 13 residues. Germline V gene sequence: CDR1 LNHDA, CDR2 SQIVND (reference sequence). The CDR3: CASSIGGSGELFF. In DNA form, the CDR3 reads TGTGCCAGTAGTATCGGGGGCTCCGGGGAGCTGTTTTTT.

The chain uses TRBV19 and TRBJ2-5, with 10 bases identical to TRBD1. Trimming at V came to 9 bases and at J to 4 bases, leaving 8 bases not matched to a gene. Germline-derived CDR1 and CDR2 are LNHDA and SQIVND (reference sequence). The CDR3 is 14 residues long. CDR3 residues: CASRQGAPGETQYF. For the CDR3, the DNA is TGTGCCAGCCGACAGGGGGCGCCGGGAGAGACCCAGTACTTC.

This clonotype has just a few counts. The chain combines TRBV28 with TRBJ2-7; possible D gene TRBD2, 6 bases. The V and J ends lost 2 bases and 4 bases respectively, with 12 bases between them. Germline V gene sequence: CDR1 MDHEN, CDR2 SYDVKM. CDR3 length equals 14 residues. CDR3 sequence (DNA): TGTGCCAGCAGTTTACGGGGACTGAGTTACGAGCAGTACTTC. The encoded protein is CASSLRGLSYEQYF.

This clonotype was recorded many times. The chain links TRBV24-1 to TRBJ2-1; D is perhaps TRBD1 (6 bases). Looked up from germline, CDR1 is KGHDR and CDR2 is SFDVKD. Trimming cost V 4 bases and J 9 bases, with 12 bases left between them. This CDR3 spans 13 amino acids. The CDR3 reads CATSEYRDIEQFF. The CDR3 region has the DNA TGTGCCACCAGTGAATACAGGGATATTGAGCAGTTCTTC.